The 24 T cell receptor beta chains given below trace back to one sample, sequenced in a study of tumor and adjacent non-tumor tissue in lung cancer. Three rounds of nested PCR, following a modified ARM-PCR protocol, produced the TCRbeta library. MiXCR, run by TCRdb on the multiplex PCR reads, gives a single entry per CDR3 protein. The sample records 95,000 to 150,000 distinct CDR3 sequences, approximately 66% being singletons. No cell sorting was done before RNA was extracted from the tissue. Sequences were obtained from lung tumor tissue. All receptors derive from a man aged 30 to 39 with non-small cell lung cancer.

Worth noting for this clonotype: A junction boundary mismatches the germline segment, possibly from a read error. This chain connects TRBV11-2 to TRBJ2-1; no clear D. This CDR3 contains 15 residues. Germline lookup yields CDR1 SGHAT and CDR2 FQNNGV. CDR3 coding DNA: TGTGCTAGCAGTTTTATTGCGGAAGGGAATAATGAGAAGTTCTTC. The encoded protein is CASSFIAEGNNEKFF.

The chain joins TRBV20-1 to TRBJ1-4; possible D gene TRBD1, 6 bases. The CDR3 loop spans 15 amino acids. Germline CDR1 is DFQATT and CDR2 is SNEGSKA (reference sequence). The ends were cut back, 8 bases at V and 4 bases at J, with 20 bases in the middle. CDR3 residues: CSTPQRGAVNEKLFF. The CDR3 DNA follows: TGCAGTACTCCACAGAGGGGGGCGGTTAATGAAAAACTGTTTTTT.

The chain combines TRBV6-2 or TRBV6-3 with TRBJ1-5; 8 bases line up with TRBD1. J lost 7 bases, V lost 9 bases, and 11 bases had no gene match. Germline values: CDR1 MNHEY, CDR2 SVGEGT. The CDR3 extends over 14 amino acids. CDR3: CASGSGQGQQPQHF. The DNA for the CDR3 is TGTGCCAGTGGCTCAGGACAGGGACAACAGCCCCAGCATTTT.

Worth noting for this clonotype: Given the absence of the conserved phenylalanine or tryptophan at the CDR3 end, a read error is likely. The rearrangement uses TRBV6-2 or TRBV6-3 and TRBJ2-5, with a weak D call TRBD2 (5 bases). From germline, CDR1 is MNHEY and CDR2 SVGEGT. This CDR3 region has 12 residues. With 7 bases removed from V and 4 bases from J, the gap between germline ends came to 10 bases. The DNA for the CDR3 is TGTGCCAGCATCCGGGGTGGAGAGACCCAGTACCTC. Translated: CASIRGGETQYL.

A word on this clonotype: A much larger clone differs by one base, so this may be a read error. The chain joins TRBV12-3 or TRBV12-4 to TRBJ2-6; D is tentatively TRBD1 or TRBD2 (5 bases each). The CDR3 extends over 17 amino acids. This CDR3 reads CASSLVGTLSGVNVLTF. The DNA of the CDR3 is TGTGCCAGCAGTTTAGTAGGGACCCTATCTGGGGTCAACGTCCTGACTTTC.

CDR3 protein: CSVEGGGYGYTF. CDR3 nucleotide sequence: TGCAGCGTTGAGGGGGGGGGATATGGCTACACCTTC. The chain combines TRBV29-1 with TRBJ1-2, with a tentative D call TRBD1 (5 bases). V gave up 3 bases and J gave up 5 bases, with 10 bases separating them. CDR1 and CDR2 from the germline V gene are SQVTM and ANQGSEA. The CDR3 loop spans 12 amino acids.

A remark on this clonotype: A much bigger clone sits one base away, suggesting this may be a read error. The chain recombines TRBV6-1 with TRBJ1-1; weak D call: TRBD1 (5 bases). Germline-derived CDR1 and CDR2 are MNHNS and SASEGT. With 3 bases removed from V and 6 bases from J, the gap between germline ends came to 8 bases. The CDR3 totals 12 residues. In DNA form, the CDR3 reads TGTGCCAGCAGTGATGACAGATCTGAAGCTTTCTTT. Its translation: CASSDDRSEAFF.

This clonotype was detected many times. The gene calls are TRBV20-1 and TRBJ2-7; D remains unclear. Per the germline V gene, CDR1 is DFQATT and CDR2 is SNEGSKA (reference sequence). V lost 7 bases and J 2 bases, leaving 9 bases between the germline ends. The CDR3 contains 11 residues. The CDR3 is CSGGTTYEQYF. The CDR3, as DNA: TGCAGTGGGGGAACAACCTACGAGCAGTACTTC.

The chain combines TRBV20-1 with TRBJ2-2; D not certain. Between the trimmed V and J ends, which lost 3 bases and 4 bases, there was a span of 6 bases. CDR3 size: 12 residues. Germline V CDR1 and CDR2: DFQATT, SNEGSKA (reference sequence). The CDR3 spells CSASSGTGELFF. The CDR3 DNA reads as TGCAGTGCTAGCTCTGGCACCGGGGAGCTGTTTTTT.

This clonotype occurred once. Possible read error: a much larger clone is one base away. The V gene is TRBV29-1, the J gene TRBJ2-7; D is unresolved. The CDR3 totals 12 residues. Germline V gene lookup returns CDR1 SQVTM and CDR2 ANQGSEA. Trimming cost V 4 bases and J 3 bases, with 10 bases left between them. CDR3 nucleotide sequence: TGCAGCGTTGGAGTCTATAGCTACGAGCAGTACTTC. Translating it yields CSVGVYSYEQYF.

In this sample, this clonotype turned up many times. V usage is TRBV6-6 and J usage is TRBJ2-3; unclear D gene. CDR1 and CDR2 from the germline V gene are MNHNY and SVGAGI (reference sequence). Trimming took 6 bases from V and 6 from J, leaving 10 bases between them. The CDR3 has 12 residues. CDR3 protein: CASRDTRDTQYF. The DNA for the CDR3 is TGTGCCAGCAGAGACACCCGGGATACGCAGTATTTT.

This sequence joins TRBV7-9 and TRBJ1-1; 8 bases agree with TRBD1. The germline gives CDR1 SEHNR, CDR2 FQNEAQ (reference sequence). Trimming removed 11 bases from V and 0 bases from J; junction bases left unmatched: 2. This CDR3 comprises 12 residues. The CDR3 loop reads CAHRGMNTEAFF. CDR3 sequence (DNA): TGTGCCCACAGGGGGATGAACACTGAAGCTTTCTTT. Filled out from reference TRBV7-9 and TRBJ1-1, the complete variable domain reads DTGVSQNPRHKITKRGQNVTFRCDPISEHNRLYWYRQTLGQGPEFLTYFQNEAQLEKSRLLSDRFSAERPKGSFSTLEIQRTEQGDSAMYLCAHRGMNTEAFFGQGTRLTVV.

A remark on this clonotype: A junction end diverges from the germline sequence, so it may reflect a read error. This chain joins TRBV6-1 and TRBJ1-1; no firm D call. Looked up from germline, CDR1 is MNHNS and CDR2 is SASEGT. The CDR3 length is 11 residues. Here the CDR3 DNA reads TGTGCCACCAGTGAATGGGGTGAAGCTTTCTTT. The encoded protein is CATSEWGEAFF.

This clonotype was detected ten times or more. The V and J genes are TRBV20-1 and TRBJ1-4; 8 positions agree with TRBD1. After removal of 3 bases from V and 6 bases from J, the junction contained 9 bases not matched to a gene. Germline CDR1 and CDR2: DFQATT and SNEGSKA (reference sequence). The CDR3 has 15 amino acids. CDR3 nucleotide sequence: TGCAGTGCTAGGGACAGGGTGAGGGTGGATGAAAAACTGTTTTTT. It translates to CSARDRVRVDEKLFF.

The chain links TRBV6-2 or TRBV6-3 to TRBJ1-2, with a possible D match to TRBD1 (6 bases). Deletions cut 10 bases from V and 7 bases from J, with 13 bases between. Germline V CDR1 and CDR2: MNHEY, SVGEGT. This CDR3 has 11 amino acids. The CDR3 sequence is CANTQGPGYTF. The CDR3 nucleotides read TGTGCCAACACTCAGGGGCCTGGCTACACCTTC.

For this clonotype: Its ends do not fully match the called genes, so a read error is possible. The genes are TRBV29-1 and TRBJ2-2; 11 bases are shared with TRBD2. This CDR3 is built from 15 residues. Germline values: CDR1 SQVTM, CDR2 ANQGSEA. The CDR3: CGVETSGRKIGELYF. In DNA form, the CDR3 reads TGCGGCGTTGAAACTAGCGGGAGAAAAATCGGGGAGCTGTATTTT.

Comments on this clonotype: A much larger clone lies a single base off, so this may be a read error. The rearrangement links TRBV20-1 to TRBJ2-3, with a tentative D call TRBD2 (6 bases). Germline V gene data show CDR1 as DFQATT and CDR2 as SNEGSKA (reference sequence). There are 15 residues in the CDR3. The CDR3 region is CSARPPGLRTDMQYF. Here the CDR3 DNA reads TGCAGTGCTAGACCTCCGGGACTTCGCACAGATATGCAGTATTTT.

As concerns this clonotype: A much larger clone differs from this one at a single base, so this may be a read error. The gene calls are TRBV20-1 and TRBJ1-6; the D gene is possibly TRBD1 (5 bases). The CDR3 sequence is 15 residues long. Germline V gene lookup returns CDR1 DFQATT and CDR2 SNEGSKA (reference sequence). CDR3 nucleotides: TGCAGTGCTAGAGATAGTCAGGGAACCAATTCATCCCTCCACTTT. Amino acid sequence: CSARDSQGTNSSLHF.

This clonotype was picked up one time. At one boundary the junction diverges from the germline segment, which might be a read error. This chain uses TRBV28 with TRBJ2-5; TRBD1 agrees at 9 bases. The CDR3 spans 14 residues. The germline V gene encodes CDR1 MDHEN and CDR2 SYDVKM. The CDR3 here is CASISQGAKETQYF. CDR3 nucleotide sequence: TGTGCCAGCATTTCACAGGGGGCAAAGGAGACCCAGTATTTC.

Worth noting for this clonotype: This may come from a read error, since a much larger clone is one base off. The V and J genes are TRBV20-1 and TRBJ1-2; D is possibly TRBD1 (6 bases). V was trimmed by 0 bases and J by 5 bases, leaving 16 bases between them. CDR1 is DFQATT, CDR2 SNEGSKA, per germline (reference sequence). The CDR3 contains 15 residues. The CDR3, as DNA: TGCAGTGCTAGAGATGAGGGGGACGTTCGGTATGGCTACACCTTC. Its translation: CSARDEGDVRYGYTF.

Note on this clonotype: A read error may account for a junction end that differs from germline. V gene TRBV11-1 combines with J gene TRBJ2-4; D perhaps matches TRBD1 (5 bases). The V gene's germline CDR1 is SGHAT and CDR2 FQDESV (reference sequence). CDR3 length: 16 amino acids. The CDR3 DNA reads as TGTGCCAGCACCCACCCAGGCAGGGTGACCAAAAACATTCAGTATTTC. It specifies CASTHPGRVTKNIQYF.

V and J are TRBV6-2 or TRBV6-3 and TRBJ2-3; 10 bases map to TRBD2. The CDR3 is 17 residues long. Trimming took 5 bases from V and 5 from J; bases not matched to a gene: 13. CDR1 and CDR2 (germline): MNHEY, SVGEGT. Here the CDR3 DNA reads TGTGCCAGCAGTCCGGAACTAGCGGGGACTCGCAGAGATACGCAGTATTTT. Amino acids: CASSPELAGTRRDTQYF.

This clonotype was picked up a small number of times. The gene calls are TRBV4-3 and TRBJ2-2, with D possibly TRBD1 on 5 matching bases. Germline lookup yields CDR1 LGHNA and CDR2 YSLEER. Trimming removed 7 bases from V and 4 bases from J, with 16 bases in between. There are 15 residues in the CDR3. The CDR3 DNA follows: TGCGCCAGCAACCCAAGACAGTCTCGCACCGGGGAGCTGTTTTTT. This encodes CASNPRQSRTGELFF.

Of note for this clonotype: A single base separates this from a much larger clone, so it may be a read error. Here the CDR3 omits its conserved ending phenylalanine or tryptophan, so a read error is the likely source. The chain employs TRBV12-3 or TRBV12-4 and TRBJ1-1, with D perhaps TRBD1 (5 bases). The germline V and J ends were trimmed by 6 bases and 7 bases, with 24 bases remaining between them. The CDR3 spans 16 residues. The CDR3 coding sequence is TGTGCCAGCAGACTGTGGGACCCCCGAGGGTTTATTGAAGCTTTCTGT. This gives the protein CASRLWDPRGFIEAFC.